These 29 T cell receptor beta chains were sequenced from one sample in a study of blood T cell repertoires in COVID-19. The method was immunoSEQ multiplex PCR; TCRdb's version includes in-frame clones alone and lacks a portion of them. The sample holds roughly 350,000 clones; 85% are singletons and the top ten take roughly 3.9%. The sequencing input was peripheral blood. These receptors all stem from a woman aged 18-29 years with acute or convalescent COVID-19.

The chain combines TRBV6-4 with TRBJ2-2, with 12 bases aligning to TRBD1. There are 17 residues in the CDR3. J was trimmed by 10 bases and V by 5 bases; bases with no gene match: 14. From germline, CDR1 is MRHNA and CDR2 SNTAGT. The CDR3 region has the DNA TGTGCCAGCAGTCCCCGAACCGGGACAGGGGGCTTAGAGGAGCTGTTTTTT. Protein: CASSPRTGTGGLEELFF.

The CDR3 DNA is TGTGCCAGCAGCGTAGGGTTAGGACAGGGCGGGACAGATACGCAGTATTTT. The encoded protein is CASSVGLGQGGTDTQYF. The rearrangement joins TRBV9 to TRBJ2-3; TRBD1 agrees at 8 bases. The CDR3 totals 17 residues. J was trimmed by 3 bases and V by 0 bases; bases with no gene match: 9. CDR1 is SGDLS and CDR2 is YYNGEE in the germline V gene.

The J gene is TRBJ1-2, the V gene TRBV9; D is unresolved. This CDR3 region has 13 residues. Germline assignment: CDR1 SGDLS and CDR2 YYNGEE. V was shortened by 4 bases and J by 4 bases, with 11 bases between the two germline ends. The CDR3 loop is CASSPREGYGYTF. The DNA for the CDR3 is TGTGCCAGCAGCCCCCGGGAGGGCTATGGCTACACCTTC.

Only a few counts were recorded for this clone. Other DNA sequences in this sample translate to the same CDR3. This sequence joins TRBV6-5 and TRBJ2-1, with 7 bases fitting TRBD1. Germline V gene data show CDR1 as MNHEY and CDR2 as SVGAGI. This CDR3 comprises 14 residues. CDR3 region: CATETGSSYNEQFF. The DNA of the CDR3 is TGTGCAACAGAGACAGGGAGCTCCTACAATGAGCAGTTCTTC.

V and J are TRBV24-1 and TRBJ1-5; a weak D match, TRBD1 (5 bases). Germline assignment: CDR1 KGHDR and CDR2 SFDVKD. V lost 6 bases and J lost 2, with 13 bases in between. The CDR3 extends over 15 amino acids. The CDR3 nucleotides read TGTGCCACCAGTCCGGGCTCCAGGGGCAATCAGCCCCAGCATTTT. Its protein product is CATSPGSRGNQPQHF.

Only one count was recorded for this clone. The V call is TRBV7-3, the J call TRBJ2-2, with unresolved D. V lost 4 bases to trimming and J lost 2 bases, with 8 bases between them. The CDR3 sequence is 14 residues long. Per germline, CDR1 SGHTA and CDR2 FQGTGA. The CDR3 DNA reads TGTGCCAGCAGCTCATCGGTTAACACCGGGGAGCTGTTTTTT. This sequence encodes CASSSSVNTGELFF.

The chain carries TRBV19 and TRBJ1-5, with D perhaps matching TRBD1 (5 bases). The V gene's germline CDR1 is LNHDA and CDR2 SQIVND (reference sequence). V was shortened by 3 bases and J by 4 bases, with 10 bases between the two germline ends. The CDR3 runs to 14 residues. CDR3 in DNA: TGTGCCAGTAGTATTGCAGGGCGAAATCAGCCCCAGCATTTT. This codes for CASSIAGRNQPQHF. The full variable domain, with the rest looked up from reference TRBV19 and TRBJ1-5, is DGGITQSPKYLFRKEGQNVTLSCEQNLNHDAMYWYRQDPGQGLRLIYYSQIVNDFQKGDIAEGYSVSREKKESFPLTVTSAQKNPTAFYLCASSIAGRNQPQHFGDGTRLSIL.

The chain recombines TRBV29-1 with TRBJ1-1, with D uncertain. The length of the CDR3 is 13 residues. The germline V gene encodes CDR1 SQVTM and CDR2 ANQGSEA. V lost 8 bases and J lost 4, with 17 bases in between. The CDR3 is CSIKGELLTEAFF. The CDR3 coding sequence is TGCAGCATCAAGGGAGAACTTCTCACTGAAGCTTTCTTT.

The genes are TRBV3-1 (or the pseudogene TRBV3-2) and TRBJ1-1, with D maybe TRBD1 (6 bases). The CDR3 is 15 amino acids. V lost 6 bases and J lost 3, with 17 bases in between. Germline CDR1 LGHDT, CDR2 YNNKEL (reference sequence). Here the CDR3 reads CASSPGRGGHTEAFF. The CDR3 coding sequence is TGTGCCAGCAGTCCGGGTAGAGGGGGTCACACTGAAGCTTTCTTT.

The chain combines TRBV5-1 with TRBJ1-6, with a weak D call TRBD1 (5 bases). V was clipped by 8 bases and J by 10 bases, with 22 bases between them. The CDR3 consists of 15 residues. Germline-derived CDR1 and CDR2 are SGHRS and YFSETQ. Here the CDR3 DNA reads TGCGCCAGTACAATTTCTCCGACGCGGGACTCACCCCTCCACTTT. Its translation: CASTISPTRDSPLHF.

The V gene is TRBV5-1, the J gene TRBJ2-7; possible D gene TRBD1, 5 bases. Germline V lookup: CDR1 SGHRS, CDR2 YFSETQ. CDR3 length: 15 amino acids. Trimming left V 0 bases short and J 3 bases short, with 13 bases between. In DNA form, the CDR3 reads TGCGCCAGCAGCTTGGAAGGGGCAGGGTACTACGAGCAGTACTTC. Translating it yields CASSLEGAGYYEQYF.

The chain uses TRBV27 and TRBJ1-1, with TRBD1 matching 9 bases. Germline values: CDR1 MNHEY, CDR2 SMNVEV (reference sequence). The trim removed 2 bases at V and 5 bases at J, leaving 3 bases unmatched. The CDR3 consists of 14 residues. CDR3 nucleotide sequence: TGTGCCAGCAGTTTAGGACAGGGGAGGACTGAAGCTTTCTTT. Protein sequence: CASSLGQGRTEAFF.

The CDR3 protein is CSVEEGPETQYF. In DNA form, the CDR3 reads TGCAGCGTTGAAGAGGGGCCGGAGACCCAGTACTTC. The chain carries TRBV29-1 and TRBJ2-5; a possible D gene is TRBD1 (5 bases). Between the trimmed V and J ends, which lost 0 bases and 5 bases, there was a span of 7 bases. Germline values: CDR1 SQVTM, CDR2 ANQGSEA. This CDR3 contains 12 residues.

The chain uses TRBV10-3 and TRBJ1-6; 9 bases line up with TRBD1. Germline V gene sequence: CDR1 ENHRY, CDR2 SYGVKD. Germline trimming cut 11 bases from V and 7 bases from J; bases unmatched to any gene: 9. CDR3 size: 14 residues. CDR3 coding DNA: TGTGCCTCCCAGGACAGGGGAAGCAATTCACCCCTCCACTTT. As protein: CASQDRGSNSPLHF.

The CDR3 spells CASSRVTGGAYNEQFF. In DNA, the CDR3 is TGCGCCAGCAGTCGTGTCACAGGGGGCGCCTACAATGAGCAGTTCTTC. V gene TRBV5-1 combines with J gene TRBJ2-1; 9 positions match TRBD1. V shed 5 bases and J 2 bases; nucleotides not matched to a gene: 8. CDR1 and CDR2 from the germline V gene are SGHRS and YFSETQ. There are 16 residues in the CDR3.

The chain recombines TRBV5-4 with TRBJ2-3, with 9 bases that match TRBD2. Germline CDR1 reads SGHNT; CDR2 reads YYREEE (reference sequence). The CDR3 sequence is 15 residues long. Germline trimming cut 0 bases from V and 8 bases from J; bases unmatched to any gene: 7. The DNA for the CDR3 is TGTGCCAGCAGCTTGGGGTTAGCGGGAGAATCTACGCAGTATTTT. This translates into CASSLGLAGESTQYF.

The chain combines TRBV2 with TRBJ2-7; 7 bases fit TRBD2. This CDR3 is built from 13 residues. Germline values: CDR1 SNHLY, CDR2 FYNNEI. Unmatched junction bases numbered 7, after V lost 5 bases and J lost 6 bases. CDR3 in amino acids: CASSWEGRVEQYF. In DNA, the CDR3 is TGTGCCAGCAGTTGGGAGGGCCGGGTCGAGCAGTACTTC.

This clone was recorded once. This sequence joins TRBV27 and TRBJ2-2; 11 bases fit TRBD1. Trimming removed 7 bases from V and 4 bases from J; junction bases left unmatched: 5. Germline V gene sequence: CDR1 MNHEY, CDR2 SMNVEV (reference sequence). This CDR3 spans 15 amino acids. The CDR3 region is CASTVGTGGTGELFF. Written as DNA, the CDR3 is TGTGCCAGCACCGTCGGGACAGGGGGCACCGGGGAGCTGTTTTTT.

The V and J genes are TRBV3-1 (or the pseudogene TRBV3-2) and TRBJ2-7; a possible D gene is TRBD1 (5 bases). Germline CDR1 reads LGHDT; CDR2 reads YNNKEL (reference sequence). The CDR3 has 13 residues. V was pared by 4 bases and J by 0 bases, with 7 bases between. This chain's CDR3 is CASSPGFSYEQYF. The CDR3 DNA sequence: TGTGCCAGCAGCCCAGGGTTCTCCTACGAGCAGTACTTC.

The CDR3 DNA sequence: TGTGCCAGCAGCTCTACGGGACAGGCCTACAATGAGCAGTTCTTC. It codes for CASSSTGQAYNEQFF. This sequence joins TRBV5-4 and TRBJ2-1; TRBD1 aligns across 8 bases. The germline V gene encodes CDR1 SGHNT and CDR2 YYREEE (reference sequence). The length of the CDR3 is 15 residues. The J segment lost 2 bases and the V segment lost 3 bases, leaving 4 bases of the junction unmatched. Drawing the rest from reference TRBV5-4 and TRBJ2-1, the complete variable domain is ETGVTQSPTHLIKTRGQQVTLRCSSQSGHNTVSWYQQALGQGPQFIFQYYREEENGRGNFPPRFSGLQFPNYSSELNVNALELDDSALYLCASSSTGQAYNEQFFGPGTRLTVL.

This clone was observed once. V gene TRBV2 combines with J gene TRBJ1-2, with D tentatively TRBD1 (5 bases). The V end was cut by 1 base, the J end by 8 bases, with 14 bases between. This CDR3 has 14 residues. The germline V gene encodes CDR1 SNHLY and CDR2 FYNNEI. CDR3 nucleotides: TGTGCCAGCAGTGAAGGACCGGGGGTTGGCGGCTACACCTTC. Residues: CASSEGPGVGGYTF.

In this sample, this clone turned up a few times. This chain uses TRBV4-1 with TRBJ1-5; 8 nucleotides align to TRBD1. The CDR3 runs to 17 residues. CDR1 and CDR2 from the germline V gene are MGHRA and YSYEKL. With V trimmed by 4 bases and J by 4 bases, 12 bases remained unmatched. In nucleotides, the CDR3 is TGCGCCAGCAGCCTCATGGGGGGGCGGACAGGGAATCAGCCCCAGCATTTT. It yields the protein CASSLMGGRTGNQPQHF.

The V call is TRBV3-1 (or the pseudogene TRBV3-2), the J call TRBJ2-5; the match to TRBD2 covers 11 bases. This CDR3 is 14 amino acids long. Germline CDR1 reads LGHDT; CDR2 reads YNNKEL (reference sequence). After removal of 5 bases from V and 6 bases from J, the junction contained 5 bases not matched to a gene. In DNA form, the CDR3 reads TGTGCCAGCAGCTCTCTAGCGGGGGGACAGACCCAGTACTTC. Its translation is CASSSLAGGQTQYF.

This chain connects TRBV20-1 to TRBJ1-5; D perhaps matches TRBD1 (5 bases). Trimming took 3 bases from V and 3 from J, leaving 12 bases between them. CDR3 length: 14 residues. The V gene's germline CDR1 is DFQATT and CDR2 SNEGSKA (reference sequence). Here the CDR3 reads CSASRGTVNQPQHF. The CDR3, as DNA: TGCAGTGCTAGTCGGGGGACGGTCAATCAGCCCCAGCATTTT.

As regards this clone: The same CDR3 can be traced to other DNA sequences in this sample. J is TRBJ1-5 and V is TRBV6-1; a weak D match, TRBD1 (6 bases). V lost 3 bases, J lost 6 bases, and 6 bases lay in between. The CDR3 length is 12 residues. Germline CDR1 is MNHNS and CDR2 is SASEGT. The CDR3 nucleotides are TGTGCCAGCAGTGAGGGGGCTCAGCCCCAGCATTTT. It encodes CASSEGAQPQHF.

This chain joins TRBV27 and TRBJ1-2; D possibly corresponds to TRBD1 (5 bases). The CDR3 spans 16 residues. V lost 2 bases, J lost 0 bases, and 13 bases lay in between. Germline loops: CDR1 MNHEY, CDR2 SMNVEV (reference sequence). The CDR3 DNA follows: TGTGCCAGCAGTTTAATCCCACAGGCGGCTAACTATGGCTACACCTTC. Protein sequence: CASSLIPQAANYGYTF.

The gene calls are TRBV2 and TRBJ1-2, with D possibly matching TRBD1 (6 bases). The germline CDR1 and CDR2 sequences are SNHLY and FYNNEI. V lost 2 bases and J 6 bases, leaving 16 bases between the germline ends. The CDR3 is 15 amino acids. CDR3: CASSEIRGSPDGYTF. The CDR3 DNA follows: TGTGCCAGCAGTGAAATCAGGGGATCCCCCGATGGCTACACCTTC. Looking up the rest from reference TRBV2 and TRBJ1-2 gives the full variable domain: EPEVTQTPSHQVTQMGQEVILRCVPISNHLYFYWYRQILGQKVEFLVSFYNNEISEKSEIFDDQFSVERPDGSNFTLKIRSTKLEDSAMYFCASSEIRGSPDGYTFGSGTRLTVV.

The CDR3, as DNA: TGTGCCAGCAGCTTAAGGGGGACAGGGGGATATAATTCACCCCTCCACTTT. Translated, it gives CASSLRGTGGYNSPLHF. This rearrangement joins TRBV7-2 to TRBJ1-6; TRBD1 aligns across 11 bases. The CDR3 extends over 17 amino acids. CDR1 and CDR2 from the germline V gene are SGHTA and FQGNSA. The junction had 4 bases not matched to a gene; V was cut back by 2 bases and J by 4 bases.

The genes are TRBV13 and TRBJ2-3; TRBD1 aligns across 9 bases. Germline CDR1 reads PRHDT; CDR2 reads FYEKMQ (reference sequence). The junction had 7 bases not matched to a gene; V was cut back by 7 bases and J by 2 bases. The CDR3 is 15 residues long. CDR3: CASTRRTGATDTQYF. CDR3 DNA sequence: TGTGCCAGCACCCGAAGGACAGGGGCCACAGATACGCAGTATTTT.